The T cell receptor beta chain described here comes from a study of response to subunit inactivated influenza vaccine. CDR3 length equals 15 residues. V lost 2 bases to trimming and J lost 8 bases; unmatched junction nucleotides: 8. TCRdb reanalysed the RT-PCR reads using MiXCR and keeps one entry per CDR3 protein. The sample holds 550,000 to 600,000 distinct CDR3 sequences, about 12% seen once. Study-level results: Each seasonal flu vaccination may recruit only limited new T cells, authors suggested.

As regards this clonotype: Its target is unknown.

V usage is TRBV12-3 or TRBV12-4 and J usage is TRBJ2-1; TRBD1 matches at 8 bases. This sequence was found in a man aged 50 or older who received an inactivated influenza vaccine. The specimen comprised PBMCs from blood, sampled on the day of vaccination. DNA for the CDR3: TGTGCCAGCAGTTTAATCGACAGGGGAAACGATGAGCAGTTCTTC. This gives the protein CASSLIDRGNDEQFF.